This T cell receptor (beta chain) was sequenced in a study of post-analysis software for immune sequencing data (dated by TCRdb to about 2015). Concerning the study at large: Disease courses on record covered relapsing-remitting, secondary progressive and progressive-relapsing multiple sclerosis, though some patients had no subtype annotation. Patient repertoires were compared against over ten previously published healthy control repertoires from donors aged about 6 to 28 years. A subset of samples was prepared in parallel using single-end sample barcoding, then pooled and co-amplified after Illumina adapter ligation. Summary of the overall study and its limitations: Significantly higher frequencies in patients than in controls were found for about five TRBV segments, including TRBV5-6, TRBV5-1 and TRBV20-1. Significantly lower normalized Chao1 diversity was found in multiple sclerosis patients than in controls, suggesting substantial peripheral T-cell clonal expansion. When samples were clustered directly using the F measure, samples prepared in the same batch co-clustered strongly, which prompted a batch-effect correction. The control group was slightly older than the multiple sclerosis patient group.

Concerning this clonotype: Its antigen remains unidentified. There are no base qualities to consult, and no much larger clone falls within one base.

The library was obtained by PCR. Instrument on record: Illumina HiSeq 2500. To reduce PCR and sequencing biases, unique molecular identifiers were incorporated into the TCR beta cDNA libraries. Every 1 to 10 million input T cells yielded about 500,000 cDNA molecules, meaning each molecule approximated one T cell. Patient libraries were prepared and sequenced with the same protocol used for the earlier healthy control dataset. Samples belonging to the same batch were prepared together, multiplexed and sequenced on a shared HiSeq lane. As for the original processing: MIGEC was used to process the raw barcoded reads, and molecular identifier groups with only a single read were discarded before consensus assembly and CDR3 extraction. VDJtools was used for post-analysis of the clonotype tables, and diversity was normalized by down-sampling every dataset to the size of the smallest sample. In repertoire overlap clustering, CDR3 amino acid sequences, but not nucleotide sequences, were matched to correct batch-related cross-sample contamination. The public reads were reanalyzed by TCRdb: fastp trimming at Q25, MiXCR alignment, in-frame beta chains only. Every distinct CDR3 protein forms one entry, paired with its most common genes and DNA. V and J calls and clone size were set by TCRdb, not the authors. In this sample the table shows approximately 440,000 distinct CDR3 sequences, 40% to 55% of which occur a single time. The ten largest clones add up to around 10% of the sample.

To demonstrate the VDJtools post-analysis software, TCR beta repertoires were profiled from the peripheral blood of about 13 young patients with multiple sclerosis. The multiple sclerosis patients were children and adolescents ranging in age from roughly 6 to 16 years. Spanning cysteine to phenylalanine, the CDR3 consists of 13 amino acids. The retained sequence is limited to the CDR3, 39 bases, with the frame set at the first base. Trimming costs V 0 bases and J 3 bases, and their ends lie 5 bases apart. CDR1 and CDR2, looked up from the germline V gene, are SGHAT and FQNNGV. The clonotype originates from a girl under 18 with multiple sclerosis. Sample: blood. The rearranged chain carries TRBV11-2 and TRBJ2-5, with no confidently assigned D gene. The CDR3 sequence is CASSLELEETQYF. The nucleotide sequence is TGTGCCAGCAGCTTAGAATTGGAAGAGACCCAGTACTTC.